These 7 T cell receptor beta chains were all obtained from the same sample, sequenced in a study of blood T cell repertoires in COVID-19. Clones were sequenced by immunoSEQ multiplex PCR, and TCRdb holds only the in-frame ones, with some missing. The sample consists of 250,000 to 300,000 clones, more than 85% of them appearing once. The sequencing sample was made of peripheral blood. These receptors were taken from a woman in her twenties or thirties with COVID-19, enrolled during active disease.

This chain connects TRBV24-1 to TRBJ2-1; possible D gene TRBD2, 5 bases. Between the trimmed V and J ends, which lost 3 bases and 6 bases, there was a span of 17 bases. CDR3 length: 16 residues. Per the germline V gene, CDR1 is KGHDR and CDR2 is SFDVKD. CDR3 residues: CATSDRRGGTANEQFF. CDR3 in DNA: TGTGCCACCAGTGATAGGCGCGGAGGAACGGCCAATGAGCAGTTCTTC.

This chain joins TRBV11-1 and TRBJ2-5; TRBD1 aligns across 7 bases. V dropped 5 bases and J dropped 2; count of bases not matched to a gene: 5. From germline, CDR1 is SGHAT and CDR2 FQDESV (reference sequence). CDR3 length: 14 residues. The CDR3 sequence: CASSLRTGQETQYF. CDR3 nucleotides: TGTGCCAGCAGCCTGCGGACAGGACAAGAGACCCAGTACTTC.

The chain recombines TRBV4-2 with TRBJ2-5; a possible D gene is TRBD1 (6 bases). The germline gives CDR1 LGHNA, CDR2 YNFKEQ. Trimming shortened V by 3 bases and J by 6 bases, and 14 bases separated the two germline ends. CDR3 length: 14 residues. CDR3 sequence: CASSQGALGKTQYF. The CDR3 DNA reads as TGTGCCAGCAGCCAGGGGGCCTTGGGGAAGACCCAGTACTTC.

The V call is TRBV13, the J call TRBJ2-2; the match to TRBD2 covers 12 bases. CDR3 length: 17 amino acids. V lost 5 bases and J lost 6; bases outside the gene matches: 10. CDR1 and CDR2 from the germline V gene are PRHDT and FYEKMQ (reference sequence). The CDR3 DNA reads as TGTGCCAGCAGCCCAAGACTAGCGGGAGTATCGGCCGGGGAGCTGTTTTTT. Amino acid sequence: CASSPRLAGVSAGELFF. The full variable domain, with the rest looked up from reference TRBV13 and TRBJ2-2, is AAGVIQSPRHLIKEKRETATLKCYPIPRHDTVYWYQQGPGQDPQFLISFYEKMQSDKGSIPDRFSAQQFSDYHSELNMSSLELGDSALYFCASSPRLAGVSAGELFFGEGSRLTVL.

The chain couples TRBV9 to TRBJ1-1; TRBD1 is a possible D gene (5 bases). The CDR3 consists of 17 residues. Germline CDR1 reads SGDLS; CDR2 reads YYNGEE. The ends were cut back, 4 bases at V and 3 bases at J, with 22 bases in the middle. The chain's CDR3 is CASSPRTEGRLDTEAFF. The DNA for the CDR3 is TGTGCCAGCAGCCCACGCACGGAGGGGCGATTGGACACTGAAGCTTTCTTT.

The chain carries TRBV19 and TRBJ2-7; D remains ambiguous. V lost 3 bases to trimming and J lost 0 bases, with 6 bases between them. The germline V gene has CDR1 LNHDA and CDR2 SQIVND (reference sequence). The CDR3 runs to 13 residues. This CDR3 is CASSMASSYEQYF. CDR3 DNA sequence: TGTGCCAGTAGTATGGCAAGCTCCTACGAGCAGTACTTC. The complete variable domain, with remaining parts taken from reference TRBV19 and TRBJ2-7, reads DGGITQSPKYLFRKEGQNVTLSCEQNLNHDAMYWYRQDPGQGLRLIYYSQIVNDFQKGDIAEGYSVSREKKESFPLTVTSAQKNPTAFYLCASSMASSYEQYFGPGTRLTVT.

V and J are TRBV2 and TRBJ2-7, with TRBD1 matching over 8 bases. Trimming at V came to 3 bases and at J to 5 bases, leaving 9 bases not matched to a gene. The germline V gene encodes CDR1 SNHLY and CDR2 FYNNEI. CDR3 size: 15 residues. In nucleotides, the CDR3 is TGTGCCAGCAGTGAGAACAGGGGGGAAATAGACGAGCAGTACTTC. It yields the protein CASSENRGEIDEQYF.